The 4 T cell receptor beta chains presented below share a single source sample, sequenced in a study of cytomegalovirus exposure and HLA in healthy donors. PCR was performed using 60 Vbeta and 13 Jbeta primers. The data were produced by immunoSEQ multiplex PCR, yet TCRdb's version contains in-frame clones alone and is incomplete. The table lists around 140,000 clones, with approximately 1.8% in the top ten. Specimen: PBMCs. These receptors were taken from a man aged 18 to 29 in good health and CMV-seronegative.

The chain carries TRBV7-2 and TRBJ1-1; D is perhaps TRBD1 (5 bases). V was cut by 6 bases and J by 10 bases, with 12 bases left in between. The CDR3 extends over 11 amino acids. Germline CDR1 is SGHTA and CDR2 is FQGNSA. DNA of the CDR3: TGTGCCAGCAGGGCAATAAGGGGAGCTTTCTTT. Its translation is CASRAIRGAFF.

The chain combines TRBV6-9 with TRBJ1-6, with 7 bases lining up with TRBD1. The CDR3 is 14 amino acids. The V gene end was trimmed by 6 bases and the J gene end by 6 bases; junction bases not matched to a gene: 5. Germline CDR1 reads MNHGY; CDR2 reads SVAAGI. CDR3 region: CASRQGDRNSPLHF. The CDR3 coding sequence is TGTGCCAGCAGGCAGGGGGATCGTAATTCACCCCTCCACTTT.

V is TRBV6-1 and J is TRBJ1-1; 7 nucleotides align to TRBD1. The J segment lost 1 base and the V segment lost 2 bases, leaving 13 bases of the junction unmatched. The CDR3 loop spans 18 amino acids. Germline-derived CDR1 and CDR2 are MNHNS and SASEGT. As DNA, the CDR3 is TGTGCCAGCAGTGAATACCGGGGGAAGGGGGCGGAGAACACTGAAGCTTTCTTT. This codes for CASSEYRGKGAENTEAFF.

The V gene is TRBV11-3, the J gene TRBJ2-7; the D gene is possibly TRBD2 (5 bases). The length of the CDR3 is 14 residues. The germline V and J ends were trimmed by 0 bases and 7 bases, with 13 bases remaining between them. Per germline, CDR1 SGHNT and CDR2 YENEEA. The chain's CDR3 is CASSLDWGSGEQYF. CDR3 bases: TGTGCCAGCAGCTTAGATTGGGGATCGGGGGAGCAGTACTTC.